The sequence of this T cell receptor (beta chain) was determined in a study of shared clonotypes between healthy human individuals. Points on this clone: No antigen is known for it.

General study findings and limits: An expected dependence of interdonor clonotype sharing on sequencing depth was noted.

Germline lookup yields CDR1 SQVTM and CDR2 ANQGSEA. The CDR3 totals 13 residues. V gave up 4 bases and J gave up 3 bases, with 10 bases separating them. Clones were sequenced by immunoSEQ multiplex PCR, and TCRdb holds only the in-frame ones, with some missing. Found here are roughly 2,500,000 clones, roughly 93% of them singletons; the top ten hold roughly 0.36%. The sample comprised naive CD4+ T cells from PBMCs. The subset is: CD45RA+ positively selected. This TCR was sampled from a man aged 18 to 35 in good health. Some clones in this sample may be carry-over from other donors' samples. The chain recombines TRBV29-1 with TRBJ1-5; possibly TRBD1 for D (5 bases). The CDR3 loop is CSVVPGNNQPQHF. In DNA form, the CDR3 reads TGCAGCGTTGTTCCAGGGAACAATCAGCCCCAGCATTTT.